The 11 T cell receptor beta chains listed next were all sequenced from one sample in a study of patients and donors after allogeneic stem cell transplantation. One entry per CDR3 protein results from TCRdb running MiXCR on the RT-PCR reads. Here the sample spans about a million distinct CDR3 sequences, roughly 18% being singletons. The specimen was blood, either unsorted or a sorted T cell fraction (not recorded which). These TCRs come from a human donor who was either an allogeneic HSCT recipient or a stem cell or donor lymphocyte infusion donor (not recorded which). It is not recorded whose cells these are; they may come from a transplant donor.

This chain uses TRBV3-1 with TRBJ1-4, with D maybe TRBD1 (5 bases). The CDR3 has 13 residues. V was trimmed by 5 bases and J by 7 bases, leaving 11 bases between them. Germline V CDR1 and CDR2: LGHDT, YNNKEL (reference sequence). For the CDR3, the DNA is TGTGCCAGCAGCGTGGGGGAAGGTGAAAAACTGTTTTTT. This codes for CASSVGEGEKLFF.

Many counts were recorded for this clonotype. A junction boundary mismatches the germline segment, possibly from a read error. The chain joins TRBV5-1 to TRBJ2-5, with 9 bases matching TRBD2. CDR3 size: 14 residues. CDR1 is SGHRS, CDR2 YFSETQ, per germline. The CDR3 region is CASSLAGVEETQYF. CDR3 bases: TGTGCCAGCAGCTTAGCGGGAGTGGAGGAGACCCAGTACTTC. The entire variable domain, with the rest obtained from reference TRBV5-1 and TRBJ2-5, is as follows: KAGVTQTPRYLIKTRGQQVTLSCSPISGHRSVSWYQQTPGQGLQFLFEYFSETQRNKGNFPGRFSGRQFSNSRSEMNVSTLELGDSALYLCASSLAGVEETQYFGPGTRLLVL.

V gene TRBV6-1 combines with J gene TRBJ2-7; D remains ambiguous. Per germline, CDR1 MNHNS and CDR2 SASEGT. V was shortened by 6 bases and J by 0 bases, with 12 bases between the two germline ends. This CDR3 comprises 14 residues. CDR3 sequence (DNA): TGTGCCAGCAGCCCCGGTTCGGGCTCCTACGAGCAGTACTTC. Encoded protein: CASSPGSGSYEQYF.

The table lists this clonotype with many counts. CDR3 sequence (DNA): TGTGCCAGCAGCTTGGATGGGACAGCCAAAAACATTCAGTACTTC. This gives the protein CASSLDGTAKNIQYF. This chain connects TRBV7-9 to TRBJ2-4, with D perhaps being TRBD1 or TRBD2 (5 bases each). Germline CDR1 SEHNR, CDR2 FQNEAQ (reference sequence). Deletions cut 3 bases from V and 0 bases from J, with 9 bases between. The CDR3 loop spans 15 amino acids.

This clonotype came up a few times. This chain connects TRBV7-3 to TRBJ1-2; D is perhaps TRBD1 (6 bases). The germline V gene encodes CDR1 SGHTA and CDR2 FQGTGA. V gave up 5 bases and J gave up 4 bases, with 14 bases separating them. The CDR3 is made up of 14 amino acids. The CDR3 sequence is CASSTETGVYGYTF. In nucleotides, the CDR3 is TGTGCCAGCAGCACGGAGACAGGAGTCTATGGCTACACCTTC. The variable domain in full, with the rest retrieved from reference TRBV7-3 and TRBJ1-2, is GAGVSQTPSNKVTEKGKYVELRCDPISGHTALYWYRQSLGQGPEFLIYFQGTGAADDSGLPNDRFFAVRPEGSVSTLKIQRTERGDSAVYLCASSTETGVYGYTFGSGTRLTVV.

The genes are TRBV5-6 and TRBJ1-6; no firm D call. The V gene lost 0 bases and the J gene lost 7 bases, with 8 bases spanning the gap. The germline CDR1 and CDR2 sequences are SGHDT and YYEEEE. CDR3 size: 14 residues. CDR3 DNA sequence: TGTGCCAGCAGCTTGGGCTACGAGAATTCACCCCTCCACTTT. It specifies CASSLGYENSPLHF.

This clonotype was observed a handful of times. The CDR3 DNA sequence: TGTGCCAGCAGCCAAGTTGGGACGATTTCACCCCTCCACTTT. Protein product: CASSQVGTISPLHF. The rearrangement links TRBV4-2 to TRBJ1-6, with TRBD1 as a possible D gene (5 bases). Germline CDR1 is LGHNA and CDR2 is YNFKEQ. The V gene lost 1 base and the J gene lost 9 bases, with 10 bases spanning the gap. The CDR3 contains 14 residues.

Ten or more counts support this clonotype. The chain links TRBV12-3 or TRBV12-4 to TRBJ2-4, with D possibly TRBD2 on 5 matching bases. V lost 3 bases, J lost 8 bases, and 11 bases lay in between. The CDR3 is 13 amino acids. CDR3 region: CASSLSGWDIQYF. CDR3 DNA sequence: TGTGCCAGCAGTTTGTCGGGGTGGGACATTCAGTACTTC.

This clonotype was counted ten times or more. The V and J genes are TRBV29-1 and TRBJ1-5; 7 bases map to TRBD1. This CDR3 contains 15 residues. Germline CDR1 reads SQVTM; CDR2 reads ANQGSEA. The V and J ends lost 6 bases and 0 bases, in that order; junction bases with no gene match: 8. CDR3: CSVRLTGNSNQPQHF. The CDR3 DNA reads as TGCAGCGTGAGATTGACAGGGAATAGCAATCAGCCCCAGCATTTT.

This clonotype was seen many times. The chain carries TRBV12-3 or TRBV12-4 and TRBJ2-5, with D perhaps given as TRBD1 or TRBD2 (5 bases each). V lost 4 bases to trimming and J lost 4 bases, with 13 bases between them. This CDR3 contains 14 residues. The CDR3: CASSSRGGAETQYF. In DNA form, the CDR3 reads TGTGCCAGCAGTTCCCGTGGGGGAGCAGAGACCCAGTACTTC.

The chain couples TRBV30 to TRBJ2-5; no definite D call. The germline CDR1 and CDR2 sequences are GTSNPN and SVGIG (reference sequence). This CDR3 has 12 residues. V lost 2 bases to trimming and J lost 9 bases, with 13 bases between them. The CDR3 region is CAWSKVGLAQYF. In nucleotides, the CDR3 is TGTGCCTGGAGTAAAGTGGGGTTGGCCCAGTACTTC.